Detailed here is one T cell receptor beta chain. The data were obtained in a study of blood T cell repertoires in COVID-19. On the study more broadly: Italy, Spain and the United States were the sources of the convalescent and acute COVID-19 samples. From T cells, B-cell-depleted T cells, or PBMCs came the material, which was cDNA or gDNA.

Generated by immunoSEQ multiplex PCR, the TCRdb table keeps only in-frame clones and is missing some. Of around 260,000 clones in the sample, 88% were seen once. V lost 6 bases and J 0 bases, leaving 10 bases between the germline ends. Germline V lookup: CDR1 KGHSH, CDR2 LQKENI. The CDR3 contains 14 residues. The chain recombines TRBV18 with TRBJ2-3, with a weak D call TRBD1 (6 bases). The receptor was isolated from a man aged 60 to 75 who had recovered from COVID-19. The material sequenced was peripheral blood. In DNA, the CDR3 is TGTGCCAGCTCCCCAGACAGGAGCACAGATACGCAGTATTTT. It is translated as CASSPDRSTDTQYF.